These T cell receptor beta chains were read from a single sample in a study of T cell responses to AZD1222 COVID-19 vaccine. Sequencing used immunoSEQ multiplex PCR; TCRdb keeps in-frame clones, though not all of them. Among 77,000 or so clones listed, around 86% were seen once. Specimen: peripheral blood, collected 28 days after the second AZD1222 dose. The receptors were sampled from an adult who received the AZD1222 COVID-19 vaccine. CDR3s include the opening cysteine and the closing phenylalanine or tryptophan. Fields, in order: J gene, CDR3 length, V gene, CDR3 protein.

>TRBJ2-7|11|TRBV7-2
CASSLLSEQYF
>TRBJ2-1|15|TRBV18
CASSPVSQITNEQFF
>TRBJ1-2|15|TRBV9
CASSQGTGPSYGYTF
>TRBJ2-2|16|TRBV5-4
CASSDHRVRNTGELFF
>TRBJ1-3|16|TRBV5-1
CASSSGQPGSGNTIYF
>TRBJ2-3|17|TRBV21-1
CASSTNPGRPGSDTQYF
>TRBJ1-4|16|TRBV6-2/TRBV6-3
CASSTSPGQGGEKLFF
>TRBJ1-5|13|TRBV19
CASSLSLHQPQHF
>TRBJ2-7|14|TRBV7-9
CASSPPSRGYEQYF
>TRBJ2-5|16|TRBV7-3
CASSLGSRGSQETQYF
>TRBJ2-1|16|TRBV7-9
CASSLSRQGRSDEQFF
>TRBJ1-2|12|TRBV20-1
CSASATNYGYTF
>TRBJ1-1|14|TRBV6-5
CASSYSGVRTEAFF
>TRBJ2-2|14|TRBV7-3
CASSSGQNTGELFF
>TRBJ2-7|14|TRBV9
CASSPRLESYEQYF
>TRBJ2-7|15|TRBV5-8
CASSAPTGASYEQYF
>TRBJ1-3|15|TRBV9
CASSVRGSSGNTIYF
>TRBJ1-1|14|TRBV7-8
CASSRGFGNTEAFF
>TRBJ1-5|11|TRBV19
CASNNGRGQHF
>TRBJ2-7|15|TRBV28
CASSLTTGRFYEQYF
>TRBJ1-6|15|TRBV5-1
CASSRGQGGNSPLHF